The clone carrying this T cell receptor (beta chain) was counted once. The data originate from a study of cytomegalovirus exposure and HLA in healthy donors. Background on the study: Of all 400 or so donors who were genotyped, roughly 81% belonged to the Caucasian-associated ancestry cluster.

The PCR made use of 60 Vbeta and 13 Jbeta primers. Profiled with immunoSEQ multiplex PCR; TCRdb holds only in-frame clones, not every one. The sample shows roughly 100,000 clones, about four fifths of them seen only once. CDR1 and CDR2 (germline): MNHEY, SVGAGI. Trimming cost V 0 bases and J 1 base, with 7 bases left between them. The CDR3 is 15 amino acids. This sequence joins TRBV6-5 and TRBJ1-5, with a tentative D call TRBD1 (5 bases). Source material: PBMCs. The origin of this receptor is a man aged 25-45 years in good health and CMV-seronegative. The CDR3 loop reads CASSYSSGSNQPQHF. The CDR3 nucleotides are TGTGCCAGCAGTTACTCGTCAGGGAGCAATCAGCCCCAGCATTTT.